The rows below give T cell receptor beta chains drawn from one sample of a study of blood T cell repertoires in COVID-19. Produced via immunoSEQ multiplex PCR; TCRdb's table is partial and in-frame only. The sample carries 95,000 to 150,000 clones, 60% to 85% recorded once. Specimen: peripheral blood. Receptor source: a man between 70 and 80 years old with acute or convalescent COVID-19. CDR3s include the opening cysteine and the closing phenylalanine or tryptophan. Fields, in order: J gene, D gene, V gene, clone size, CDR3 DNA, CDR3 protein. D genes are given only for firm matches. Some rows mark clone size as missing; the rest say once, few, many or name a class of expanded clone.

J: TRBJ1-5; D: TRBD1; V: TRBV7-3; size: -; DNA: TGTGCCAGCAGCCCTTCAGGGGGCACTCAGCCCCAGCATTTT; CDR3: CASSPSGGTQPQHF
J: TRBJ2-7; D: TRBD1; V: TRBV9; size: -; DNA: TGTGCCAGCAGCGCGACAGGGAGCTCCTACGAGCAGTACTTC; CDR3: CASSATGSSYEQYF
J: TRBJ1-5; D: -; V: TRBV19; size: -; DNA: TGTGCCAGTAGCCCCCGAGGGCCTCAGCCCCAGCATTTT; CDR3: CASSPRGPQPQHF
J: TRBJ2-6; D: -; V: TRBV5-4; size: -; DNA: TGTGCCAGCAGCTTGGGGGCACTCACACTCTCTGGGGCCAACGTCCTGACTTTC; CDR3: CASSLGALTLSGANVLTF
J: TRBJ2-7; D: -; V: TRBV3-1/TRBV3-2; size: few; DNA: TGTGCCAGCAGCCAAGATGTGGGACACACAATCGCCTACGAGCAGTACTTC; CDR3: CASSQDVGHTIAYEQYF
J: TRBJ2-1; D: TRBD2; V: TRBV4-3; size: -; DNA: TGCGCCAGCAGCCGGAACTCGGGACTAGCGGGGGGGTCCTACAATGAGCAGTTCTTC; CDR3: CASSRNSGLAGGSYNEQFF
J: TRBJ2-1; D: -; V: TRBV7-9; size: -; DNA: TGTGCCAGCAGCTTACGCGACTCTCGCTCCTACAATGAGCAGTTCTTC; CDR3: CASSLRDSRSYNEQFF
J: TRBJ1-1; D: TRBD1; V: TRBV5-4; size: -; DNA: TGTGCCAGCAGCTCCCGGGACAGGGGCACTGAAGCTTTCTTT; CDR3: CASSSRDRGTEAFF
J: TRBJ2-7; D: TRBD1; V: TRBV7-2; size: -; DNA: TGTGCCAGCAGATCAACAGGGGCGGGCGAGCAGTACTTC; CDR3: CASRSTGAGEQYF
J: TRBJ1-3; D: -; V: TRBV3-1/TRBV3-2; size: -; DNA: TGTGCCAGCAGTCCTCAACAGAACTCTGGAAACACCATATATTTT; CDR3: CASSPQQNSGNTIYF
J: TRBJ1-2; D: -; V: TRBV4-3; size: few; DNA: TGCGCCAGCAGCCAAGATATTACAGGCATGAATAACTATGGCTACACCTTC; CDR3: CASSQDITGMNNYGYTF
J: TRBJ1-3; D: -; V: TRBV5-1; size: -; DNA: TGCGCCAGCAGCTTGGCAGGCCCTGGAAACACCATATATTTT; CDR3: CASSLAGPGNTIYF
J: TRBJ2-7; D: TRBD1; V: TRBV5-4; size: few; DNA: TGTGCCACCGGCTCCCCGGGACAGGAGCTTTACGAGCAGTACTTC; CDR3: CATGSPGQELYEQYF
J: TRBJ2-6; D: -; V: TRBV6-5; size: -; DNA: TGTGCCAGCAAGCGCGGGTCTGGGGCCAACGTCCTGACTTTC; CDR3: CASKRGSGANVLTF
J: TRBJ2-2; D: TRBD2; V: TRBV4-2; size: -; DNA: TGTGCCAGCAGCCGTATAGCGGGGCTGAACACCGGGGAGCTGTTTTTT; CDR3: CASSRIAGLNTGELFF
J: TRBJ2-5; D: TRBD2; V: TRBV24-1; size: -; DNA: TGTGCCACCAGTGATGGGGGACTAGCGGCGCAAGAGACCCAGTACTTC; CDR3: CATSDGGLAAQETQYF
J: TRBJ1-2; D: TRBD1; V: TRBV5-4; size: -; DNA: TGTGCCAGCAGCCCAGGACAGGGGTTTGGCTACACCTTC; CDR3: CASSPGQGFGYTF
J: TRBJ2-1; D: TRBD1; V: TRBV9; size: -; DNA: TGTGCCAGCAGCAAGGGGGCAGCAACTAGCTCCTACAATGAGCAGTTCTTC; CDR3: CASSKGAATSSYNEQFF
J: TRBJ1-2; D: -; V: TRBV19; size: -; DNA: TGTGCCAGTGTGGCGGGCGGACAGTTTAACTATGGCTACACCTTC; CDR3: CASVAGGQFNYGYTF
J: TRBJ1-3; D: TRBD1; V: TRBV5-1; size: -; DNA: TGCGCCAGCAGCTTCTGGGACAGGCCGTCGGGAAACACCATATATTTT; CDR3: CASSFWDRPSGNTIYF
J: TRBJ2-7; D: -; V: TRBV20-1; size: -; DNA: TGCAGTGCTACAGGGACCTACGAGCAGTACTTC; CDR3: CSATGTYEQYF
J: TRBJ1-6; D: -; V: TRBV5-1; size: -; DNA: TGCGCCAGCACCGTAGACAGCAATTCACCCCTCCACTTT; CDR3: CASTVDSNSPLHF